This T cell receptor beta chain was identified in a study of T-cell memory formation after mild COVID-19 listed by TCRdb under 2021. About the investigation overall: TCR sequence clusters from the two donors were found to be largely donor specific. Longitudinal TCRalpha and TCRbeta repertoire sequencing tracked T-cell clones expanding and contracting after mild COVID-19 in two donors. Two young, previously healthy adult volunteers made up the cohort, one male and one female. The investigation overall reported the following: Contracting CD4+ clones appeared mostly in the CM and EM memory subsets, whereas CD8+ clones were enriched in EMRA. Whether the second-wave clones peaking on day 37 were SARS-CoV-2 specific was not confirmed. The study covered only a couple of mild cases, and larger cohorts including severe cases with pre-infection samples were considered necessary. From day 15 to 85, contracting clones showed balanced CD4/CD8 phenotypes, whereas a second wave of clones that expanded from day 15 to 37 leaned towards CD4+. Some responding clones were found in pre-infection memory, which suggests that pre-existing cross-reactive memory T cells took part in the SARS-CoV-2 response.

This clonotype was seen a few times. Which antigen it targets is not known. Base qualities are not provided; no much larger clone lies one nucleotide away. Sequencing took place on an Illumina NovaSeq 6000. TCRalpha and TCRbeta cDNA libraries were constructed by 5'RACE with constant-segment primers, with sample barcodes and unique molecular identifiers being introduced. RNA was extracted from every sample with Trizol reagent. The libraries were amplified in two PCR steps, and the second step added a second sample barcode and Illumina TruSeq adapters. Libraries were sequenced on an Illumina NovaSeq with 2 x 150 bp paired-end reads. The authors' analysis ran thus. Reads were demultiplexed and collapsed into UMI-guided consensus sequences with migec v1.2.7. Using mixcr v2.1.11, the UMI consensuses were aligned to TRA and TRB V and J templates and assembled into clonotypes. Expanded or contracted clonotypes were those called significant by both edgeR and NoisET, with noise models trained on biological replicates. For edgeR calls, the thresholds were a false discovery rate-adjusted p below 0.01 and a log2 fold-change of 1. As an exploratory analysis of dynamics, PCA with hierarchical clustering was applied to max-normalized trajectories of the 1000 most abundant clonotypes. Each responding clone was given a CD4 or CD8 phenotype based on the CD4+ and CD8+ repertoires, which had been sequenced separately. TCRdb reran the public reads through fastp at Q25 and MiXCR, keeping productive beta chains. Under each unique CDR3 protein, matching rows form one entry showing the most common genes and DNA. It is TCRdb's table, rather than the study itself, that gives the V and J calls and clone size. The sample table lists nearly 200,000 distinct CDR3 sequences, around 20% of them with a count of one. The ten biggest clones cover 2% to 2.5% of the sample.

Ficoll-Paque density gradient centrifugation was used to isolate PBMCs. V and J lose 6 bases and 4 bases, and a span of 14 bases separates them. The germline V gene provides CDR1 MNHNS and CDR2 SASEGT. Including the terminal cysteine and phenylalanine, the CDR3 comprises 14 residues. Solely the CDR3 DNA is kept, with 42 bases framed from the first base. In this chain, TRBV6-1 is recombined with TRBJ2-3; TRBD1 might be the D gene, on 6 matching bases. Sequenced: PBMCs or a T cell subset sorted from them (not recorded which). The TCR was taken from an adult woman who had mild COVID-19 (a few samples of this study predate the infection). The sample titles of this study are shuffled in the database, so cell type and time point are left out; the donor was told from shared clones. The CDR3 reads as follows: CASRATGFPDTQYF. The base sequence is TGTGCCAGCAGAGCTACAGGGTTCCCAGATACGCAGTATTTT.